The next 24 T cell receptor beta chains were all read from a single sample in a study of cytomegalovirus exposure and HLA in healthy donors. Researchers ran the PCR with 60 Vbeta and 13 Jbeta primers. Sequencing was performed with immunoSEQ multiplex PCR; in TCRdb, only in-frame clones are kept and a portion is missing. The table includes under 200,000 clones, around 83% detected once. The sequenced material came from PBMCs. These receptors were collected from a young woman in good health and CMV-seronegative.

This chain connects TRBV10-3 to TRBJ2-3, with 14 positions matching TRBD2. Trimming removed 6 bases from V and 4 bases from J; junction bases left unmatched: 6. Per the germline V gene, CDR1 is ENHRY and CDR2 is SYGVKD. This CDR3 is 16 amino acids long. CDR3 region: CAIRTGTSGSSDTQYF. For the CDR3, the DNA is TGTGCCATCAGGACCGGGACTAGCGGGAGTTCAGATACGCAGTATTTT.

This clone was seen a few times. CDR3 sequence: CASKVGRGLYEQYF. The DNA for the CDR3 is TGTGCCAGCAAGGTGGGAAGGGGACTGTACGAGCAGTACTTC. The chain employs TRBV2 and TRBJ2-7; D may be TRBD2 (6 bases). Deletions cut 7 bases from V and 4 bases from J, with 17 bases between. Looked up from germline, CDR1 is SNHLY and CDR2 is FYNNEI. The CDR3 is 14 residues long. The complete variable domain, with remaining parts taken from reference TRBV2 and TRBJ2-7, reads EPEVTQTPSHQVTQMGQEVILRCVPISNHLYFYWYRQILGQKVEFLVSFYNNEISEKSEIFDDQFSVERPDGSNFTLKIRSTKLEDSAMYFCASKVGRGLYEQYFGPGTRLTVT.

The rearrangement joins TRBV6-1 to TRBJ2-5; D is perhaps TRBD1 (6 bases). The CDR3 covers 16 residues. Between the trimmed V and J ends, which lost 0 bases and 1 base, there was a span of 12 bases. Germline assignment: CDR1 MNHNS and CDR2 SASEGT. As DNA, the CDR3 is TGTGCCAGCAGTGAAGCGCTTTGGGGGCCCCAAGAGACCCAGTACTTC. This sequence encodes CASSEALWGPQETQYF.

V and J are TRBV18 and TRBJ2-1; 7 nucleotides match TRBD1. CDR3 length: 13 residues. V lost 3 bases and J lost 6; bases outside the gene matches: 2. CDR1 is KGHSH, CDR2 LQKENI, per germline. The CDR3 DNA sequence: TGTGCCAGCTCACCGAACAGGGGCAATGAGCAGTTCTTC. It codes for CASSPNRGNEQFF.

CDR3: CASGDYAPKPQYF. DNA of the CDR3: TGTGCCAGCGGGGACTACGCCCCGAAGCCCCAGTACTTC. The V gene is TRBV25-1, the J gene TRBJ2-5, with TRBD2 identical over 7 bases. The CDR3 has 13 residues. With V trimmed by 8 bases and J by 9 bases, 12 bases remained unmatched. Germline-derived CDR1 and CDR2 are MGHDK and SYGVNS.

The CDR3 here is CASSFPQGRQETQYF. The CDR3 coding sequence is TGTGCCAGCAGCTTTCCGCAGGGAAGGCAAGAGACCCAGTACTTC. The chain recombines TRBV11-2 with TRBJ2-5; tentatively, D is TRBD1 (5 bases). This CDR3 is 15 amino acids long. Between the trimmed V and J ends, which lost 3 bases and 2 bases, there was a span of 13 bases. Germline assignment: CDR1 SGHAT and CDR2 FQNNGV.

This chain links TRBV28 with TRBJ2-7, with 9 bases lining up with TRBD1. CDR3 size: 14 residues. Germline CDR1 is MDHEN and CDR2 is SYDVKM. V dropped 6 bases and J dropped 4; count of bases not matched to a gene: 7. CDR3 protein: CASRRQGVNYEQYF. Here the CDR3 DNA reads TGTGCCAGCAGGAGACAGGGGGTGAATTACGAGCAGTACTTC.

The CDR3 DNA follows: TGCAGCGTTGTTCCCGGGAGCTCCTACAATGAGCAGTTCTTC. Amino acids: CSVVPGSSYNEQFF. This chain links TRBV29-1 with TRBJ2-1, with TRBD2 as a possible D gene (6 bases). The V gene lost 4 bases and the J gene lost 0 bases, with 10 bases spanning the gap. This CDR3 is 14 amino acids long. Germline CDR1 reads SQVTM; CDR2 reads ANQGSEA.

This clone has a single count. The J gene is TRBJ2-5, the V gene TRBV13; possibly TRBD1 for D (6 bases). Trimming stripped 5 bases from V and 3 bases from J, with 19 bases between. This CDR3 contains 16 residues. Germline V gene data show CDR1 as PRHDT and CDR2 as FYEKMQ (reference sequence). CDR3 nucleotides: TGTGCCAGCAGCGTCCTAAAGAACAGGGCGGAAGAGACCCAGTACTTC. Protein: CASSVLKNRAEETQYF.

As for this clone: The sample contains more than one DNA sequence encoding this CDR3. V usage is TRBV29-1 and J usage is TRBJ1-1; a weak D match, TRBD1 (5 bases). V dropped 5 bases and J dropped 8 bases, with 9 bases sitting between them. Germline V gene sequence: CDR1 SQVTM, CDR2 ANQGSEA. The CDR3 covers 10 residues. The CDR3 sequence is CSVHRGEAFF. In DNA form, the CDR3 reads TGCAGCGTTCATCGGGGGGAAGCTTTCTTT.

This clone was counted between two and nine times. The V gene is TRBV6-5, the J gene TRBJ1-5; D remains unclear. There are 14 residues in the CDR3. V was cut by 5 bases and J by 2 bases, with 10 bases left in between. CDR1 MNHEY and CDR2 SVGAGI come from the germline V gene. CDR3 sequence reads: CASSVQRGNQPQHF. CDR3 sequence (DNA): TGTGCCAGCAGTGTTCAGAGGGGCAATCAGCCCCAGCATTTT.

There are a few counts of this clone. CDR3 protein: CSSQGTNYGYTF. CDR3 sequence (DNA): TGTTCCTCACAGGGGACTAACTATGGCTACACCTTC. This sequence joins TRBV30 and TRBJ1-2; 7 positions agree with TRBD1. CDR1 is GTSNPN, CDR2 SVGIG, per germline (reference sequence). The CDR3 has 12 amino acids.

The sample holds one count of this clone. The chain joins TRBV28 to TRBJ1-3; the match to TRBD1 covers 7 bases. Germline V gives CDR1 MDHEN, CDR2 SYDVKM. The CDR3 consists of 14 residues. With V trimmed by 8 bases and J by 2 bases, 6 bases remained unmatched. CDR3 sequence reads: CASSGTVPGNTIYF. CDR3 nucleotides: TGTGCCAGCTCCGGGACAGTCCCTGGAAACACCATATATTTT.

This chain uses TRBV27 with TRBJ2-7; no firm D call. Germline V gives CDR1 MNHEY, CDR2 SMNVEV (reference sequence). V shed 5 bases and J shed 2 bases, with 10 bases lying between them. The CDR3 has 13 amino acids. The CDR3 region is CASSTLATYEQYF. The CDR3 DNA follows: TGTGCCAGCAGTACCTTAGCAACCTACGAGCAGTACTTC.

The rearrangement uses TRBV11-2 and TRBJ1-3; possibly TRBD1 for D (5 bases). The V end lost 4 bases, the J end lost 6 bases, and 13 bases lay between the germline ends. Germline lookup yields CDR1 SGHAT and CDR2 FQNNGV. The CDR3 is 14 residues long. CDR3 residues: CASSSLGGLNTIYF. DNA for the CDR3: TGTGCCAGCAGCTCCCTGGGGGGACTAAACACCATATATTTT.

This chain joins TRBV19 and TRBJ1-2; maybe TRBD1 (6 bases). This CDR3 is 15 amino acids long. The ends were cut back, 2 bases at V and 3 bases at J, with 13 bases in the middle. Germline CDR1 and CDR2: LNHDA and SQIVND (reference sequence). The CDR3 DNA follows: TGTGCCAGTAGTATATCCGGGGGGCATTACTATGGCTACACCTTC. Encoded protein: CASSISGGHYYGYTF.

The chain links TRBV7-2 to TRBJ1-4; 7 bases line up with TRBD1. The CDR3 loop spans 18 amino acids. J lost 0 bases, V lost 3 bases, and 10 bases had no gene match. The germline V gene has CDR1 SGHTA and CDR2 FQGNSA. CDR3 sequence: CASSFEFHRGATNEKLFF. The CDR3 DNA sequence: TGTGCCAGCAGCTTTGAATTTCACAGGGGAGCAACTAATGAAAAACTGTTTTTT.

CDR3 loop: CATSPSRAGADTQYF. The CDR3, as DNA: TGTGCCACCAGCCCCTCGAGGGCGGGAGCGGATACGCAGTATTTT. The chain recombines TRBV15 with TRBJ2-3, with TRBD2 matching 7 bases. From germline, CDR1 is LNHNV and CDR2 YYDKDF (reference sequence). This CDR3 comprises 15 residues. The V segment lost 5 bases and the J segment 6 bases; nucleotides outside the gene matches: 11.

The chain combines TRBV18 with TRBJ2-7, with 7 bases lining up with TRBD2. The V gene's germline CDR1 is KGHSH and CDR2 LQKENI. This CDR3 contains 14 residues. V lost 2 bases and J lost 6; bases outside the gene matches: 7. The CDR3 DNA sequence: TGTGCCAGCTCACCAAGCGGGACTACTAGCGAGCAGTACTTC. This sequence encodes CASSPSGTTSEQYF.

The chain has TRBV28 and TRBJ2-1; 10 bases agree with TRBD2. Trimming cost V 3 bases and J 5 bases; bases outside gene matches: 13. Germline loops: CDR1 MDHEN, CDR2 SYDVKM. The CDR3 has 18 residues. The CDR3 sequence is CASSFPFEREGLHNEQFF. In DNA, the CDR3 is TGTGCCAGCAGTTTCCCTTTTGAGCGGGAGGGCCTCCACAATGAGCAGTTCTTC.

V is TRBV5-4 and J is TRBJ2-7; 10 bases are shared with TRBD2. This CDR3 is 15 amino acids long. Trimming cost V 4 bases and J 4 bases; bases outside gene matches: 8. CDR1 is SGHNT and CDR2 is YYREEE in the germline V gene (reference sequence). The CDR3 loop reads CASSRASGRQYEQYF. In DNA, the CDR3 is TGTGCCAGCAGCCGGGCTAGCGGGAGACAATACGAGCAGTACTTC.

The chain uses TRBV10-1 and TRBJ2-2; 9 bases are a match to TRBD1. CDR1 is WNHNN and CDR2 is SYGVQD in the germline V gene (reference sequence). Trimming at V came to 7 bases and at J to 3 bases, leaving 3 bases not matched to a gene. CDR3 length: 14 residues. The CDR3 spells CASKRDRDTGELFF. In DNA, the CDR3 is TGCGCCAGCAAGAGGGACAGGGACACCGGGGAGCTGTTTTTT.

This rearrangement joins TRBV10-2 to TRBJ2-1, with 7 positions matching TRBD2. The CDR3 has 15 residues. The V segment lost 7 bases and the J segment 2 bases; nucleotides outside the gene matches: 8. Germline CDR1 WSHSY, CDR2 SAAADI. The CDR3 DNA reads TGCGCCAGCAAGACTAGCCGTACTACCTACAATGAGCAGTTCTTC. Its protein is CASKTSRTTYNEQFF.

The chain has TRBV5-1 and TRBJ2-5, with D hard to call. This CDR3 contains 14 residues. Trimming took off 1 base at V and 1 base at J, with 8 bases between the two ends. Per germline, CDR1 SGHRS and CDR2 YFSETQ. Written as DNA, the CDR3 is TGCGCCAGCAGCTTGCCCTCTACCCAAGAGACCCAGTACTTC. This encodes CASSLPSTQETQYF.